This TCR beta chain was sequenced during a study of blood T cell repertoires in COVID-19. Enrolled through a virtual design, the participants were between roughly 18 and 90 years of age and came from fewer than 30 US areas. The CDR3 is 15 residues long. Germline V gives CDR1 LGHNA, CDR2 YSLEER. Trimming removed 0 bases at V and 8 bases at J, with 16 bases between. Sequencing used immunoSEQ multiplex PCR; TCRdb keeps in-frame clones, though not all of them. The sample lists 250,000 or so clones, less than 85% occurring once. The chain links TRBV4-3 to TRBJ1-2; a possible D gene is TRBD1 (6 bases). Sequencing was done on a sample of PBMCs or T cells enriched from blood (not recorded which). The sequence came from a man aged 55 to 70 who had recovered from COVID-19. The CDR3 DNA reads TGCGCCAGCAGCCAAGAAAATCCAGGGGCCTACGGCTACACCTTC. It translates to CASSQENPGAYGYTF.